The 14 T cell receptor beta chains below come from one sample, sequenced in a study of T cell repertoires in urothelial bladder cancer. Sequenced by immunoSEQ multiplex PCR; TCRdb stores in-frame clones only, minus some. Among more than 10,000 clones listed, roughly two thirds were seen once. The sequencing sample was made of tumor-infiltrating cells from bladder cancer. The receptors shown here come from a human donor with urothelial carcinoma.

The J gene is TRBJ1-2, the V gene TRBV20-1; 7 positions match TRBD1. Trimming removed 6 bases from V and 7 bases from J; junction bases left unmatched: 5. Germline V CDR1 and CDR2: DFQATT, SNEGSKA (reference sequence). The CDR3 spans 11 residues. CDR3 DNA: TGCAGTGCGGAGGCAGGGGGTGGCTACACCTTC. Encoded protein: CSAEAGGGYTF.

The V call is TRBV7-9, the J call TRBJ1-1; 7 bases map to TRBD1. The V and J ends lost 5 bases and 6 bases, in that order; junction bases with no gene match: 15. Germline V gives CDR1 SEHNR, CDR2 FQNEAQ (reference sequence). The CDR3 runs to 16 residues. For the CDR3, the DNA is TGTGCCAGCAGCCTCTCCCCCAGGGGGGGGGCGGCTGAAGCTTTCTTT. Translated: CASSLSPRGGAAEAFF.

This clone appeared a few times. The chain employs TRBV27 and TRBJ2-7; weak D call: TRBD1 (5 bases). The CDR3 loop spans 13 amino acids. CDR1 and CDR2 (germline): MNHEY, SMNVEV (reference sequence). V was shortened by 5 bases and J by 5 bases, with 13 bases between the two germline ends. CDR3 in amino acids: CASSPQRGDEQYV. The DNA of the CDR3 is TGTGCCAGCAGTCCTCAAAGGGGTGACGAGCAGTACGTC.

The chain joins TRBV6-5 to TRBJ2-3; D call uncertain. The CDR3 contains 14 residues. With 6 bases removed from V and 0 bases from J, the gap between germline ends came to 10 bases. Germline loops: CDR1 MNHEY, CDR2 SVGAGI. CDR3 nucleotide sequence: TGTGCCAGCAGCCCGCAGGCTAGCACAGATACGCAGTATTTT. It translates to CASSPQASTDTQYF.

This sequence joins TRBV6-4 and TRBJ1-5; no definite D call. The CDR3 loop spans 14 amino acids. Germline CDR1 reads MRHNA; CDR2 reads SNTAGT. The V and J ends lost 7 bases and 4 bases respectively, with 14 bases between them. The CDR3 sequence: CASIMAVQNQPQHF. The CDR3 region has the DNA TGTGCCAGCATTATGGCAGTCCAGAATCAGCCCCAGCATTTT.

Judged by abundance, this clone is medium-sized. The genes are TRBV9 and TRBJ1-6; TRBD1 aligns across 7 bases. The trim removed 0 bases at V and 8 bases at J, leaving 2 bases unmatched. Germline V gene sequence: CDR1 SGDLS, CDR2 YYNGEE. The CDR3 has 14 residues. Written as DNA, the CDR3 is TGTGCCAGCAGCGTAGCTGACAGGGATTCACCCCTCCACTTT. This encodes CASSVADRDSPLHF.

This chain connects TRBV2 to TRBJ1-4; the D gene is possibly TRBD1 (6 bases). The V and J ends lost 6 bases and 4 bases respectively, with 12 bases between them. The germline CDR1 and CDR2 sequences are SNHLY and FYNNEI. The CDR3 has 14 amino acids. The CDR3 loop is CASSNTGSNEKLFF. CDR3 DNA sequence: TGTGCCAGCAGCAATACAGGGAGTAATGAAAAACTGTTTTTT.

The table lists this clone with a few counts. The chain links TRBV27 to TRBJ1-3; 11 bases align to TRBD1. Germline values: CDR1 MNHEY, CDR2 SMNVEV (reference sequence). The V and J ends lost 10 bases and 7 bases, in that order; junction bases with no gene match: 12. The CDR3 totals 15 residues. CDR3 DNA sequence: TGTGCCACCCGAGAGGGCGGGACAGGGGGGAACACCATATATTTT. It translates to CATREGGTGGNTIYF.

The rearrangement links TRBV9 to TRBJ2-5, with 11 bases fitting TRBD2. The germline CDR1 and CDR2 sequences are SGDLS and YYNGEE. The CDR3 totals 16 residues. V trimming: 0 bases; J trimming: 6 bases; junction bases outside the gene matches: 7. The CDR3 nucleotides are TGTGCCAGCAGCGTAGCTGATAGCGGGGGGGCAAAGACCCAGTACTTC. Its protein is CASSVADSGGAKTQYF.

The CDR3 DNA reads TGTGCCAGTAGTATAGAGGACAGGGGTGATCAGCCCCAGCATTTT. It codes for CASSIEDRGDQPQHF. The genes are TRBV19 and TRBJ1-5; 9 bases are shared with TRBD1. Germline V CDR1 and CDR2: LNHDA, SQIVND (reference sequence). The CDR3 length is 15 residues. After removal of 0 bases from V and 5 bases from J, the junction contained 2 bases not matched to a gene.

The chain uses TRBV5-4 and TRBJ1-1, with D possibly being TRBD1 (5 bases). Germline CDR1 and CDR2: SGHNT and YYREEE (reference sequence). There are 13 residues in the CDR3. Trimming shortened V by 0 bases and J by 12 bases, and 15 bases separated the two germline ends. The CDR3 spells CASSLDARGKPFF. The CDR3 nucleotides read TGTGCCAGCAGCTTGGACGCACGGGGCAAACCTTTCTTT.

The chain has TRBV7-2 and TRBJ1-5, with D unresolved. Deletions cut 0 bases from V and 0 bases from J, with 6 bases between. The CDR3 is 15 residues long. From germline, CDR1 is SGHTA and CDR2 FQGNSA. CDR3 sequence: CASSLAQTSNQPQHF. The CDR3 nucleotides read TGTGCCAGCAGCTTAGCTCAGACTAGCAATCAGCCCCAGCATTTT.

The chain uses TRBV21-1 and TRBJ1-2. TRBV21-1 is listed as a pseudogene. The CDR3 is made up of 15 amino acids. CDR3 DNA: TGTGCCAGCAGCAGAAAAGGGTGCCCGCGCTCTGGCTACACCTTC. Its translation: CASSRKGCPRSGYTF.

The chain links TRBV4-1 to TRBJ2-3; 12 positions agree with TRBD1. Trimming cost V 0 bases and J 5 bases; bases outside gene matches: 12. Per the germline V gene, CDR1 is MGHRA and CDR2 is YSYEKL. The CDR3 consists of 19 residues. CDR3 loop: CASSQDNRRGQGAIDTQYF. CDR3 nucleotide sequence: TGCGCCAGCAGCCAAGATAACAGGAGGGGACAGGGGGCTATAGATACGCAGTATTTT.